These 26 T cell receptor beta chains were all obtained from the same sample, sequenced in a study of OX40 agonist ivuxolimab in advanced cancers. Method: immunoSEQ multiplex PCR; TCRdb's copy keeps in-frame clones and lacks some. The profile shows around 62,000 clones, roughly 82% of them singletons. Source: CD4+ or CD8+ T cells sorted from blood, taken in a trial of the OX40 agonist ivuxolimab. Source of these receptors: an adult with an advanced solid tumor such as melanoma, head and neck, liver or kidney cancer.

The chain uses TRBV14 and TRBJ1-2; the match to TRBD1 covers 8 bases. Per the germline V gene, CDR1 is SGHDN and CDR2 is FVKESK. The CDR3 covers 14 residues. The V segment lost 4 bases and the J segment 2 bases; nucleotides outside the gene matches: 3. Written as DNA, the CDR3 is TGTGCCAGCAGCCTAACAGGGGGGAACTATGGCTACACCTTC. Translating gives CASSLTGGNYGYTF. Supplemented by reference TRBV14 and TRBJ1-2, the full variable domain reads EAGVTQFPSHSVIEKGQTVTLRCDPISGHDNLYWYRRVMGKEIKFLLHFVKESKQDESGMPNNRFLAERTGGTYSTLKVQPAELEDSGVYFCASSLTGGNYGYTFGSGTRLTVV.

This chain uses TRBV4-1 with TRBJ1-6; tentative D call: TRBD1 (5 bases). Trimming left V 4 bases short and J 9 bases short, with 16 bases between. CDR1 and CDR2 from the germline V gene are MGHRA and YSYEKL. This CDR3 comprises 15 residues. This CDR3 reads CASSPLEGASSPLHF. CDR3 bases: TGCGCCAGCAGCCCCCTCGAAGGGGCAAGTTCACCCCTCCACTTT.

This chain connects TRBV7-2 to TRBJ1-4, with D possibly being TRBD1 (5 bases). V shed 5 bases and J shed 7 bases, with 11 bases lying between them. The CDR3 totals 13 residues. The V gene's germline CDR1 is SGHTA and CDR2 FQGNSA. The CDR3 here is CASSPGLGEKLFF. The CDR3 coding sequence is TGTGCCAGCAGCCCAGGGCTAGGTGAAAAACTGTTTTTT.

This clone is deemed medium-sized (0.01 to 0.1%). V usage is TRBV5-5 and J usage is TRBJ1-5; 8 nucleotides line up with TRBD1. V was pared by 1 base and J by 7 bases, with 7 bases of the junction left unmatched. This CDR3 contains 15 residues. The V gene's germline CDR1 is SGHKS and CDR2 YYEKEE (reference sequence). The CDR3 sequence: CASSLIGQGGQPQHF. CDR3 in DNA: TGTGCCAGCAGCTTGATCGGACAGGGCGGACAGCCCCAGCATTTT.

The rearrangement links TRBV16 to TRBJ1-2; D remains unclear. CDR1 is KGHSY and CDR2 is FQNENV in the germline V gene. This CDR3 spans 15 amino acids. V was shortened by 0 bases and J by 8 bases, with 16 bases between the two germline ends. The CDR3 is CASSQSPMLFRGYTF. CDR3 DNA sequence: TGTGCCAGCAGCCAATCTCCCATGTTGTTTCGCGGCTACACCTTC.

The chain carries TRBV9 and TRBJ2-2, with 11 positions matching TRBD2. V was clipped by 2 bases and J by 3 bases; unmatched bases: 3. Germline-derived CDR1 and CDR2 are SGDLS and YYNGEE. There are 16 residues in the CDR3. The CDR3 sequence is CASSVVTSGDTGELFF. For the CDR3, the DNA is TGTGCCAGCAGCGTGGTGACTAGCGGGGACACCGGGGAGCTGTTTTTT.

J is TRBJ1-3 and V is TRBV18; the D is unclear. CDR1 is KGHSH and CDR2 is LQKENI in the germline V gene. The CDR3 sequence is 16 residues long. V was clipped by 3 bases and J by 2 bases, with 14 bases between them. CDR3 sequence: CASSPHPPRAGNTIYF. CDR3 DNA sequence: TGTGCCAGCTCACCCCACCCCCCCCGGGCTGGAAACACCATATATTTT.

This clone appeared a few times. The V gene is TRBV25-1, the J gene TRBJ2-3; no definite D call. The germline gives CDR1 MGHDK, CDR2 SYGVNS. CDR3 length: 14 amino acids. Trimming stripped 3 bases from V and 0 bases from J, with 7 bases between. The CDR3 reads CASSESGSTDTQYF. For the CDR3, the DNA is TGTGCCAGCAGTGAGTCGGGTAGCACAGATACGCAGTATTTT.

The V and J genes are TRBV6-5 and TRBJ2-5; the match to TRBD1 covers 9 bases. Trimming took 0 bases from V and 0 from J; bases not matched to a gene: 2. The CDR3 totals 16 residues. Per germline, CDR1 MNHEY and CDR2 SVGAGI. The CDR3 sequence: CASSYSGTGNQETQYF. CDR3 nucleotide sequence: TGTGCCAGCAGTTACTCTGGGACAGGGAACCAAGAGACCCAGTACTTC.

The chain recombines TRBV5-1 with TRBJ2-7; maybe TRBD1 (6 bases). CDR1 is SGHRS, CDR2 YFSETQ, per germline. Trimming cost V 2 bases and J 1 base, with 13 bases left between them. The CDR3 has 15 amino acids. CDR3 nucleotides: TGCGCCAGCAGCTTAATGGGGACACAGTCCTACGAGCAGTACTTC. Residues: CASSLMGTQSYEQYF.

This sequence joins TRBV9 and TRBJ1-3, with no clear D. This CDR3 is built from 16 residues. V lost 0 bases and J lost 0, with 10 bases in between. From germline, CDR1 is SGDLS and CDR2 YYNGEE. This CDR3 reads CASSVAARSSGNTIYF. The CDR3 region has the DNA TGTGCCAGCAGCGTAGCGGCCAGGAGCTCTGGAAACACCATATATTTT.

The genes are TRBV28 and TRBJ2-7; 10 nucleotides agree with TRBD1. The CDR3 loop spans 19 amino acids. The V segment lost 6 bases and the J segment 1 base; nucleotides outside the gene matches: 18. CDR1 is MDHEN, CDR2 SYDVKM, per germline. The CDR3 loop reads CASRGQGPGGRQASYEQYF. The CDR3 region has the DNA TGTGCCAGCAGGGGACAGGGGCCGGGGGGGAGGCAAGCATCCTACGAGCAGTACTTC.

This sequence joins TRBV5-1 and TRBJ1-1; no clear D. Trimming cost V 2 bases and J 5 bases, with 16 bases left between them. The length of the CDR3 is 15 residues. Looked up from germline, CDR1 is SGHRS and CDR2 is YFSETQ. The CDR3 DNA sequence: TGCGCCAGCAGCTTAATGGACGCCCGATCGACTGAAGCTTTCTTT. This encodes CASSLMDARSTEAFF.

V usage is TRBV29-1 and J usage is TRBJ1-2, with D possibly being TRBD1 (6 bases). There are 13 residues in the CDR3. V lost 6 bases and J 8 bases, leaving 19 bases between the germline ends. Looked up from germline, CDR1 is SQVTM and CDR2 is ANQGSEA. This CDR3 reads CSVMGTGFSGYTF. CDR3 sequence (DNA): TGCAGCGTGATGGGAACAGGGTTTAGCGGCTACACCTTC.

The rearrangement uses TRBV11-2 and TRBJ1-1; a weak D match, TRBD1 (5 bases). V was trimmed by 0 bases and J by 4 bases, leaving 18 bases between them. Germline CDR1 reads SGHAT; CDR2 reads FQNNGV. The CDR3 sequence is 17 residues long. The chain's CDR3 is CASSLDRPGSWITEAFF. CDR3 sequence (DNA): TGTGCCAGCAGCTTAGATCGGCCAGGGAGTTGGATCACTGAAGCTTTCTTT.

The V and J genes are TRBV7-3 and TRBJ1-1, with no clear D. The germline V and J ends were trimmed by 1 base and 0 bases, with 6 bases remaining between them. Germline V gene data show CDR1 as SGHTA and CDR2 as FQGTGA. CDR3 length equals 14 residues. CDR3 sequence: CASSLMQLNTEAFF. The CDR3 DNA reads TGTGCCAGCAGCTTAATGCAGTTGAACACTGAAGCTTTCTTT.

The CDR3: CASSTANTGELFF. The CDR3 nucleotides are TGTGCCAGCAGCACCGCGAACACCGGGGAGCTGTTTTTT. The chain combines TRBV11-1 with TRBJ2-2; no clear D gene. The CDR3 is made up of 13 amino acids. Trimming cost V 5 bases and J 0 bases, with 4 bases left between them. The germline gives CDR1 SGHAT, CDR2 FQDESV (reference sequence).

The gene calls are TRBV6-5 and TRBJ2-7; maybe TRBD2 (5 bases). Trimming took 5 bases from V and 7 from J, leaving 18 bases between them. Germline values: CDR1 MNHEY, CDR2 SVGAGI. The CDR3 is made up of 14 amino acids. CDR3 DNA sequence: TGTGCCAGCAGTCAAGCGGTTCCCACTGGGGAGCAGTACTTC. Its translation is CASSQAVPTGEQYF.

V is TRBV4-1 and J is TRBJ1-4; D is possibly TRBD1 (5 bases). With 3 bases removed from V and 8 bases from J, the gap between germline ends came to 16 bases. The CDR3 is 15 residues long. Germline lookup yields CDR1 MGHRA and CDR2 YSYEKL. The CDR3 DNA follows: TGCGCCAGCAGCCATGGAGGGGCAGGTCGCGAAAAACTGTTTTTT. This translates into CASSHGGAGREKLFF.

The gene calls are TRBV6-1 and TRBJ2-3, with no clear D. V was shortened by 2 bases and J by 2 bases, with 5 bases between the two germline ends. The CDR3 loop spans 13 amino acids. The germline gives CDR1 MNHNS, CDR2 SASEGT. This CDR3 reads CASSETYTDTQYF. The CDR3 DNA reads as TGTGCCAGCAGTGAAACATACACAGATACGCAGTATTTT.

This chain uses TRBV7-2 with TRBJ2-3; TRBD2 agrees at 13 bases. The CDR3 is made up of 17 amino acids. V shed 4 bases, J shed 0 bases, and the junction held 4 bases outside the gene matches. Germline V gene lookup returns CDR1 SGHTA and CDR2 FQGNSA. The CDR3 sequence is CASSSGLAGRSTDTQYF. The DNA of the CDR3 is TGTGCCAGCAGCTCGGGACTAGCGGGGAGGAGCACAGATACGCAGTATTTT.

This clone is a singleton in its sample. V is TRBV11-3 and J is TRBJ1-1; TRBD1 matches at 10 bases. The CDR3 contains 14 residues. V was pared by 6 bases and J by 8 bases, with 9 bases of the junction left unmatched. In germline, CDR1 is SGHNT, CDR2 YENEEA. CDR3 bases: TGTGCCAGCAGTCAGGGACAGGGGCCAAGGGAAGCTTTCTTT. It encodes CASSQGQGPREAFF.

This clone was seen a few times. The chain combines TRBV19 with TRBJ2-2; no reliable D call. Germline V gene lookup returns CDR1 LNHDA and CDR2 SQIVND (reference sequence). Between the trimmed V and J ends, which lost 5 bases and 0 bases, there was a span of 10 bases. This CDR3 has 15 residues. The CDR3 loop reads CASSSRRANTGELFF. CDR3 coding DNA: TGTGCCAGTAGTTCCCGGAGAGCGAACACCGGGGAGCTGTTTTTT.

This chain connects TRBV2 to TRBJ2-5; possibly TRBD1 for D (6 bases). This CDR3 has 16 residues. The V end lost 4 bases, the J end lost 5 bases, and 20 bases lay between the germline ends. CDR1 is SNHLY, CDR2 FYNNEI, per germline. Here the CDR3 DNA reads TGTGCCAGCAGTGGGCCGGGTCCTAGAGGGGGTGAGACCCAGTACTTC. Protein product: CASSGPGPRGGETQYF.

CDR3 DNA sequence: TGTGCCAGCAGTGCCACCCAGGGCCCCTCTGGAAACACCATATATTTT. As protein: CASSATQGPSGNTIYF. The V gene is TRBV6-1, the J gene TRBJ1-3, with TRBD1 as a possible D gene (5 bases). The CDR3 consists of 16 residues. The V and J ends lost 4 bases and 0 bases respectively, with 13 bases between them. Germline V CDR1 and CDR2: MNHNS, SASEGT.

The chain has TRBV4-2 and TRBJ1-1, with a possible D match to TRBD1 (6 bases). Germline V lookup: CDR1 LGHNA, CDR2 YNFKEQ. CDR3 length equals 19 residues. Trimming took off 2 bases at V and 3 bases at J, with 25 bases between the two ends. The CDR3 spells CASSQRGTAGRSGDTEAFF. The CDR3 DNA reads TGTGCCAGCAGCCAAAGGGGGACGGCCGGCCGGTCCGGCGACACTGAAGCTTTCTTT.